This T cell receptor (beta chain) was recovered during a study of OX40 agonist ivuxolimab in advanced cancers. For the study at large: Patients were treated with intravenous ivuxolimab, dosed at 0.01 to 10 mg/kg and infused every 2 weeks. Findings and caveats of the study: The study observed clonal expansion of CD4+ and CD8+ blood T cells by week 6 at 0.1 to 3.0 mg/kg.

On this clone: Its target is not known.

The repertoire was sequenced with immunoSEQ multiplex PCR; TCRdb's copy has only in-frame clones and lacks some. The sample has about 72,000 clones, over 70% seen once. Drawing of blood for sampling happened at baseline, at cycle 4 day 1, and at cycle 7 day 1. Germline values: CDR1 SEHNR, CDR2 FQNEAQ (reference sequence). This CDR3 comprises 18 residues. Deletions cut 1 base from V and 7 bases from J, with 25 bases between. The TCR comes from an adult with an advanced solid tumor such as melanoma, head and neck, liver or kidney cancer. The gene calls are TRBV7-9 and TRBJ2-5; unclear D gene. Sequenced here: CD4+ or CD8+ T cells sorted from blood, sampled in a trial of the OX40 agonist ivuxolimab. The CDR3 DNA reads TGTGCCAGCAGCTTAGGGTTTATGGCTGTAGCCACCTTAGGGACCCAGTACTTC. Amino acids: CASSLGFMAVATLGTQYF.